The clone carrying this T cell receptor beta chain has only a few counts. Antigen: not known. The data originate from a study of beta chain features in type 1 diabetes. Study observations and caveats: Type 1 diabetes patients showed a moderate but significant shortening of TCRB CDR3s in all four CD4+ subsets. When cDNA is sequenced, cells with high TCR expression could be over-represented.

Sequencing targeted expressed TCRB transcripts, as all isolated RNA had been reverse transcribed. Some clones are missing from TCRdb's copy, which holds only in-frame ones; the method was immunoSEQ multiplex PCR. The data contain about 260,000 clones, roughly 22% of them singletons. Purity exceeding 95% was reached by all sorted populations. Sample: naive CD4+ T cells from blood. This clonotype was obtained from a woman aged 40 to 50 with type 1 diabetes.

The CDR3 bases are TGTGCCAGCAGCCTTAGACTAGCGACTGACTACGAGCAGTACTTC. It codes for CASSLRLATDYEQYF. V and J are TRBV4-2 and TRBJ2-7, with 8 bases identical to TRBD2. The CDR3 totals 15 residues. The germline CDR1 and CDR2 sequences are LGHNA and YNFKEQ. V gave up 4 bases and J gave up 3 bases; unmatched junction bases: 8.